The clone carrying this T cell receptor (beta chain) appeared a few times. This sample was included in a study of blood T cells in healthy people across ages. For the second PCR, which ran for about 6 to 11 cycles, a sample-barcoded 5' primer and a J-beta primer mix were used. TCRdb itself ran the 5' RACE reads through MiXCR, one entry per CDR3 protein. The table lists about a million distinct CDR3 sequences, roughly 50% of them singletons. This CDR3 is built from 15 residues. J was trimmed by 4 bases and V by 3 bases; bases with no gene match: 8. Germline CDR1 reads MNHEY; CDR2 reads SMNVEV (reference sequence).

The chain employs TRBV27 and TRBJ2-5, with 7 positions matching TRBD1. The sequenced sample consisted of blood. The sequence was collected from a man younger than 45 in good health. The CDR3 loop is CASSFSEGGRETQYF. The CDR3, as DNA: TGTGCCAGCAGTTTTTCGGAAGGGGGCAGAGAGACCCAGTACTTC.